This T cell receptor (beta chain) is from a study of blood T cell repertoires in COVID-19. Whole-study context: Material from acute and convalescent COVID-19 was sourced from the United States, Italy and Spain. T cells, B-cell-depleted T cells, or PBMCs supplied cDNA or gDNA.

Authors' data handling: Cell counts per sample came from amplifying reference gene primers. The protocol was immunoSEQ multiplex PCR, while the TCRdb copy is restricted to in-frame clones and leaves out a portion. Clone size and the V and J calls come from that table; the DNA yielded D and trimming. This table has under 250,000 clones, roughly 84% appearing once. Trimming took 6 bases from V and 5 from J, leaving 5 bases between them. The CDR3 extends over 11 amino acids. Germline V lookup: CDR1 MDHEN, CDR2 SYDVKM. The chain uses TRBV28 and TRBJ1-5; no definite D call. The sequencing sample was made of peripheral blood. This TCR derives from a man aged 45 to 65 with active or convalescent COVID-19. The CDR3 is CASRRDQPQHF. The DNA for the CDR3 is TGTGCCAGCAGGAGAGATCAGCCCCAGCATTTT. Looking up the rest from reference TRBV28 and TRBJ1-5 gives the full variable domain: DVKVTQSSRYLVKRTGEKVFLECVQDMDHENMFWYRQDPGLGLRLIYFSYDVKMKEKGDIPEGYSVSREKKERFSLILESASTNQTSMYLCASRRDQPQHFGDGTRLSIL.